The clone carrying this T cell receptor beta chain was observed a few times. The antigen is unknown. CDR3 size: 14 residues. In germline, CDR1 is MRHNA, CDR2 SNTAGT. J lost 4 bases, V lost 2 bases, and 1 base had no gene match. The data were taken from a study of vaccination and CD4 T cells after COVID-19. Notes on the study in general: For SARS-CoV-2-reactive clonotypes, the median went from roughly 21 to 40, a nonsignificant increase.

As to time point: late sampling 161 to 241 days after vaccination in three convalescent patients. A single record per CDR3 protein comes from TCRdb applying MiXCR to the PCR reads. The sample contains 30,000 or so distinct CDR3 sequences, approximately 49% of which appear only once. The J gene is TRBJ2-2, the V gene TRBV6-4, with 7 bases matching TRBD2. This TCR was sampled from a human donor who had recovered from COVID-19. This material consisted of CD4+ T cells from blood, taken about 7 months after SARS-CoV-2 vaccination. CDR3 sequence (DNA): TGTGCCAGCAGTGACGGCGGGAGCACCGGGGAGCTGTTTTTT. Protein: CASSDGGSTGELFF.